Listed below are T cell receptor beta chains from one sample, sequenced in a study of cytotoxic CD8 clonotypes in ibrutinib-treated CLL. Produced via immunoSEQ multiplex PCR; TCRdb's table is partial and in-frame only. The data hold approximately 92,000 clones, with approximately 77% observed a single time. This material consisted of PBMCs, taken after 24 months of ibrutinib treatment. The source is a human donor with chronic lymphocytic leukemia. Both conserved end residues are part of each CDR3. The size entry is marked missing in some rows and otherwise reads once, few, many or a size class.

TRBV6-1 few CASSVGLVYEQYF
TRBV18 NA CASSPPRQASYNEQFF
TRBV30 NA CAWSVIRGPTGELFF
TRBV27 NA CASSFRTGALSIGELFF
TRBV25-1 NA CASSDTGGAGNQPQHF
TRBV6-1 NA CASSESLAGGGNEQFF
TRBV15 NA CATSRMYDSGANVLTF
TRBV2 NA CASSEDGRYNEQFF
TRBV7-2 NA CASNPSGGPYEQFF
TRBV5-6 NA CASSPPPVGNEQFF
TRBV18 NA CASSQGLGGYTEAFF
TRBV5-1 NA CASSLVGSSKEQYF
TRBV6-1 NA CASSEFGGRYEQYF
TRBV25-1 NA CASSDRGTGPTNYGYTF
TRBV6-6 NA CASWEDRGLEKLFF
TRBV14 NA CASSLRQGFHEQYF
TRBV27 NA CASSPRDGSYEQYF
TRBV5-8 NA CASSFGRAAVSYEQYF
TRBV6-1 NA CASTYMEGTEAFF